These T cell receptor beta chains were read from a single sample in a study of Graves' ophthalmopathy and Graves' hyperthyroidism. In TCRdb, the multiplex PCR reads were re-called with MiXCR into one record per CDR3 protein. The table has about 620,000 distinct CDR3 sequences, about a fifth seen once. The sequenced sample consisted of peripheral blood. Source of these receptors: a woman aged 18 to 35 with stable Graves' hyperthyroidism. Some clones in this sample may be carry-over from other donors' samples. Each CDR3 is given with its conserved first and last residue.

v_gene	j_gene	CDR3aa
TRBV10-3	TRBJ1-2	CAISGVRERGYTF
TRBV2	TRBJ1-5	CASNWDRENNQPQHF
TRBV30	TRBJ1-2	CAWSIQGAKGYTF
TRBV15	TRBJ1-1	CATSIQDRVWDTEAFF
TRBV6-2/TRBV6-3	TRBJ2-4	CASSNYPQNIQYF
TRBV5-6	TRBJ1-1	CASTLTGGFNEAFF
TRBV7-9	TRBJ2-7	CASSLGGSGTDEQYF
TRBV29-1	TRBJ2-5	CSPREGGTQYF
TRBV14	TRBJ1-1	CASSPGTPKAFF
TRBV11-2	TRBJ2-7	CASSFPASGSPSYEQYF
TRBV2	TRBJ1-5	CASTSRTGFQPQHF
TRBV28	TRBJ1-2	CASTTTGDGYGYTF
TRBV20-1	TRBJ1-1	CSAREKLMNTEAFF
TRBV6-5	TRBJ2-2	CASSYSIGQHTGELFF
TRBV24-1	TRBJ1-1	CATSDPRTGVEAFF
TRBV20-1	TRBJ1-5	CSAVNSNQPQHF
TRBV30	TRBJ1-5	CAWSEGRGRQPQHF
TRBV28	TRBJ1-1	CASFGQANTEAFF
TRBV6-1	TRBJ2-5	CASSVTLRETQYF
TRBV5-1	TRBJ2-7	CASTRQASSYEQYF
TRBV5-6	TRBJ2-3	CASFSTYTDTQYF
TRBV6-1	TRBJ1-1	CASSRDSEAFF
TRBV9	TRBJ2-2	CASSARTAFNTGELFF
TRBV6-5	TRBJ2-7	CASSYFTGQGVIHEQYF
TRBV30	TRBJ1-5	CAWSDAGDQPQHF